Reported below is one T cell receptor beta chain. This clone was seen ten or more times. Its antigen specificity is not known. Base qualities are not at hand, and no much larger clone is one base apart. The same CDR3 arises from other DNA sequences in this sample as well. The record originates from a study of metastatic and nonmetastatic thyroid tumors (dated by TCRdb to between 2020 and 2021). Background on the whole study: For patients with malignant and with benign thyroid disease, the researchers compared repertoires between peripheral blood samples and tumor or nodule tissue samples.

On the study overall, not on this receptor specifically: In both blood and tumor samples, TCR beta diversity was reported to be significantly higher in malignant tumors than in benign nodules.

Relative to germline, V is missing 6 bases and J is missing 2 bases, with 8 bases of the junction outside any gene match. According to the germline V gene (reference sequence), CDR1 reads SGHNT and CDR2 reads YYREEE. The CDR3 contains 16 residues, cysteine and phenylalanine counted. Left in the record is the CDR3 DNA by itself, 48 bases read in frame from the first base. The library was prepared using PCR. TCRdb records Illumina HiSeq 4000 as the sequencer. The TCR beta-chain CDR3 region of each patient was profiled by high-throughput sequencing. Per the original workflow: The researchers built a classifier to tell apart papillary thyroid cancer patients with distant metastasis, based on CDR3 differences among clinicopathological groups. The Shannon index was used to measure repertoire diversity, and the Morisita-Horn index was used to measure how similar tumor and blood repertoires were. The raw public reads went through TCRdb reprocessing: fastp at Q25, MiXCR clone calling, in-frame beta chains kept. TCRdb assigned the V and J calls; the authors' analysis was not used. For this sample the table gives about 33,000 clones, of which about 17% were detected only once. Jointly, the top ten make up about 4.4% of the sample.

None of the patients had been given any treatment before thyroid surgery. The study retrospectively analysed patient clinical samples collected from the early 2010s to the late 2010s using T-cell receptor beta sequencing. This TCR came from a female donor with papillary thyroid cancer or a benign thyroid nodule (not recorded which). Some clones in this sample may be carry-over from other donors' samples. The rearrangement joined TRBV5-4 to TRBJ2-2; 9 central bases correspond to TRBD1. Source material: blood. The bases read TGTGCCAGCACTACGGGACAGGGAGTTAACACCGGGGAGCTGTTTTTT. It translates as CASTTGQGVNTGELFF.